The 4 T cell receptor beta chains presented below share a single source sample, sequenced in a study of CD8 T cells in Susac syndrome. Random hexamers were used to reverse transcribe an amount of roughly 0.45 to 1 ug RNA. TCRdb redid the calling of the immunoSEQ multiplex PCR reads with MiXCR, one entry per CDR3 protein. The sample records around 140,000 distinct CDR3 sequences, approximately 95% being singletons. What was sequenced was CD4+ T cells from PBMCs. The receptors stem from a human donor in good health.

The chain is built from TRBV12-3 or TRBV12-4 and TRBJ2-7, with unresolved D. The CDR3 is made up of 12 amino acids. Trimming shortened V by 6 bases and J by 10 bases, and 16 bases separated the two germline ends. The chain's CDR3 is CASSQTGTIQYF. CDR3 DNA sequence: TGTGCCAGCAGCCAGACCGGAACTATTCAGTACTTC.

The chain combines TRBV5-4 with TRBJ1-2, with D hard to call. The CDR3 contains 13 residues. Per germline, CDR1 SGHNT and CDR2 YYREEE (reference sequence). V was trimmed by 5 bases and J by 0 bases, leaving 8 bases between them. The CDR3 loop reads CASRLGANYGYTF. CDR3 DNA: TGTGCCAGCAGGCTCGGAGCTAACTATGGCTACACCTTC.

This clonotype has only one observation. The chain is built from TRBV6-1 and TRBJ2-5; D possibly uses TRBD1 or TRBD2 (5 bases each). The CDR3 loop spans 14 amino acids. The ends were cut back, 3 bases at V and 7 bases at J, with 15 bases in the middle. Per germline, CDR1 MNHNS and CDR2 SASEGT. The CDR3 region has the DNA TGTGCCAGCAGTGACGGGGCCCCAAGAGGGACCCAGTACTTC. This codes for CASSDGAPRGTQYF.

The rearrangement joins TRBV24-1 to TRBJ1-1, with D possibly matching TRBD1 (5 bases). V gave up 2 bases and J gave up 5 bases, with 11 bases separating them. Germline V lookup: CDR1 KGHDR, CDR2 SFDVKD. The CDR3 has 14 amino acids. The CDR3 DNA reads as TGTGCCACCAGTGATTCAGGGTCGCAGACTGAAGCTTTCTTT. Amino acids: CATSDSGSQTEAFF.